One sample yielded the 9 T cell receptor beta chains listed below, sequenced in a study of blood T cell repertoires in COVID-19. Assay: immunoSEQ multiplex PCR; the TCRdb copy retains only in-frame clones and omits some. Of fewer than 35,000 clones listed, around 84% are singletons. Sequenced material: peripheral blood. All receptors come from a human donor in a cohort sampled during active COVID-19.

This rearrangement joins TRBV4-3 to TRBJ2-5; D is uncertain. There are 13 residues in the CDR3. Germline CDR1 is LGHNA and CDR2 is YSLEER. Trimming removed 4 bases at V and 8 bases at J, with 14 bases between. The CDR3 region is CASSLMGEATQYF. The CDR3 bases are TGCGCCAGCAGCCTAATGGGTGAGGCCACCCAGTACTTC.

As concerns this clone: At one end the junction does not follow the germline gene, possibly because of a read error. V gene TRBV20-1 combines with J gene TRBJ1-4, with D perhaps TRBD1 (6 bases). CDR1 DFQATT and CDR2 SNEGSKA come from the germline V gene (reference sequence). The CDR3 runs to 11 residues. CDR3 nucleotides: TGTGGGACACCAACTAATGAAAAACTGTTTTTT. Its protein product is CGTPTNEKLFF.

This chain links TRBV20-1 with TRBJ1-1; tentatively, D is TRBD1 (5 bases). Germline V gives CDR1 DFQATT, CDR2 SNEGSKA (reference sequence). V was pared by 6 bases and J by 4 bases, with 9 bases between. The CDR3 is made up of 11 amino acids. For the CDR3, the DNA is TGCAGTGCCAGGGTGGGCACTGAAGCTTTCTTT. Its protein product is CSARVGTEAFF.

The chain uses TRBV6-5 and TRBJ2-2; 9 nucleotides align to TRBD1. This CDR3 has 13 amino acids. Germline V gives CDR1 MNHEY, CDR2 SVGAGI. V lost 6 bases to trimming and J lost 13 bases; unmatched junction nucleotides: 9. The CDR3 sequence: CASSYPGTGRLFF. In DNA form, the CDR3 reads TGTGCCAGCAGCTACCCCGGGACAGGGAGGCTGTTTTTT.

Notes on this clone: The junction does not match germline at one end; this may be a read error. The CDR3 DNA reads as TGCGCCAGCAGTGAGTCTTACGGACAGGGTCCAATCTTC. Its translation: CASSESYGQGPIF. The chain links TRBV10-2 to TRBJ2-7; 8 positions match TRBD1. Germline loops: CDR1 WSHSY, CDR2 SAAADI. The CDR3 runs to 13 residues.

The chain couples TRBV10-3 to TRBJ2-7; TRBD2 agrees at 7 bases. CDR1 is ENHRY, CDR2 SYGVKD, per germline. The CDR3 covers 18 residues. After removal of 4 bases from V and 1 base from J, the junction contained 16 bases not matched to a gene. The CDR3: CAISGAGLVQIGSYEQYF. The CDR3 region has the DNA TGTGCCATCAGTGGTGCCGGACTAGTACAAATCGGGTCCTACGAGCAGTACTTC.

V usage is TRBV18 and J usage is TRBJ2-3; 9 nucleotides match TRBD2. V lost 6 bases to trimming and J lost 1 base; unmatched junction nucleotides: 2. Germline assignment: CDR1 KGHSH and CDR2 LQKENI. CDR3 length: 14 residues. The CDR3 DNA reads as TGTGCCAGCTCGATAGCGGGGGGCACAGATACGCAGTATTTT. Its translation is CASSIAGGTDTQYF.

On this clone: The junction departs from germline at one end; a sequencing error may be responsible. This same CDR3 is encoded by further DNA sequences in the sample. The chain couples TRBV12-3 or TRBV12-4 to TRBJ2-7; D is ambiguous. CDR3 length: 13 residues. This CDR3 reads CASSLGRRGEQYF. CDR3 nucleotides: TGTGCCAGCAGTTTAGGGCGGCGAGGCGAGCAGTATTTC.

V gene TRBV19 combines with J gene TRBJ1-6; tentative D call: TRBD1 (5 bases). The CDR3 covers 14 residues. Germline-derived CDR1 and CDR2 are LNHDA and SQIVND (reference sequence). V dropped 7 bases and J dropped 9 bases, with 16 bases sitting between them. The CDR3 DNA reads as TGTGCCAGTACGCGGGGACGCTTATCTTCACCCCTCCACTTT. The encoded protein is CASTRGRLSSPLHF.